Following are 18 T cell receptor beta chains from one sample sequenced in a study of metastatic and nonmetastatic thyroid tumors. Every patient underwent thyroid surgery untreated. TCRdb reprocessed the PCR reads using MiXCR. The sample has over 40,000 clones, approximately 10% seen once; the top ten hold around 21%. The sequenced sample consisted of blood. All receptors come from a female donor with papillary thyroid cancer or a benign thyroid nodule (not recorded which). Some clones in this sample may be carry-over from other donors' samples.

The chain recombines TRBV5-6 with TRBJ1-6, with D perhaps TRBD1 (6 bases). This CDR3 comprises 17 residues. Trimming cost V 4 bases and J 10 bases, with 24 bases left between them. Germline CDR1 is SGHDT and CDR2 is YYEEEE. In DNA, the CDR3 is TGTGCCAGCAGCACCCCGGTGGAGACGGGGGGCCTCTCACCCCTCCACTTT. This gives the protein CASSTPVETGGLSPLHF.

The chain uses TRBV6-2 or TRBV6-3 and TRBJ2-1, with D maybe TRBD2 (5 bases). Germline CDR1 reads MNHEY; CDR2 reads SVGEGT. V was trimmed by 0 bases and J by 8 bases, leaving 20 bases between them. The CDR3 is 17 amino acids. CDR3 protein: CASSYSILTRGRDEQFF. CDR3 DNA: TGTGCCAGCAGTTACTCGATCTTAACTAGAGGGAGAGATGAGCAGTTCTTC.

In its sample, this clone was seen many times. The V and J genes are TRBV19 and TRBJ2-5, with 7 bases fitting TRBD1. The length of the CDR3 is 14 residues. V dropped 7 bases and J dropped 4; count of bases not matched to a gene: 9. Germline CDR1 is LNHDA and CDR2 is SQIVND (reference sequence). The CDR3 spells CASTRSKGAETQYF. The CDR3 DNA follows: TGTGCCAGTACAAGGTCGAAGGGGGCAGAGACCCAGTACTTC.

This clone was picked up many times. This chain joins TRBV9 and TRBJ2-1, with 11 bases fitting TRBD2. Germline loops: CDR1 SGDLS, CDR2 YYNGEE. This CDR3 spans 19 amino acids. V was clipped by 3 bases and J by 8 bases; unmatched bases: 19. CDR3 bases: TGTGCCAGCAGCGAGAAGAGGGGGGCTAGCGGGAGGAGGATCGATGAGCAGTTCTTC. It is translated as CASSEKRGASGRRIDEQFF.

This clone was seen repeatedly, ten times or more. The CDR3 loop is CASSLRRGLSYNEQFF. The CDR3 nucleotides are TGTGCCAGCAGCTTGAGGAGGGGGTTGTCCTACAATGAGCAGTTCTTC. The genes are TRBV5-5 and TRBJ2-1, with D perhaps assigned TRBD1 or TRBD2 (6 bases each). This CDR3 region has 16 residues. The V gene lost 1 base and the J gene lost 1 base, with 12 bases spanning the gap. Germline CDR1 and CDR2: SGHKS and YYEKEE (reference sequence).

In its sample, this clone was seen many times. V is TRBV19 and J is TRBJ2-3; weak D call: TRBD2 (6 bases). The germline CDR1 and CDR2 sequences are LNHDA and SQIVND (reference sequence). The CDR3 covers 12 residues. V was cut by 7 bases and J by 8 bases, with 13 bases left in between. The CDR3 DNA reads TGTGCCAGTATCAGTAGCGGTAGTACGCAGTATTTT. Residues: CASISSGSTQYF. Full variable domain (missing parts from reference TRBV19 and TRBJ2-3): DGGITQSPKYLFRKEGQNVTLSCEQNLNHDAMYWYRQDPGQGLRLIYYSQIVNDFQKGDIAEGYSVSREKKESFPLTVTSAQKNPTAFYLCASISSGSTQYFGPGTRLTVL.

In this sample, this clone turned up many times. This chain links TRBV6-1 with TRBJ2-3; 11 bases align to TRBD1. Trimming took 4 bases from V and 6 from J; bases not matched to a gene: 6. The germline V gene has CDR1 MNHNS and CDR2 SASEGT. The CDR3 runs 15 residues. In nucleotides, the CDR3 is TGTGCCAGCAGTGTGAGGACAGGGGGCGTCGATACGCAGTATTTT. Amino acid sequence: CASSVRTGGVDTQYF.

This clone showed up just a few times. The junction departs from germline at one end; a sequencing error may be responsible. The chain couples TRBV27 to TRBJ1-2; the D gene is possibly TRBD1 (6 bases). The CDR3 runs 14 residues. CDR1 MNHEY and CDR2 SMNVEV come from the germline V gene (reference sequence). The CDR3 DNA follows: TGCGCCAGAAGGGGGAGGCGGTCTAACTATGTCTACACCTTC. Protein sequence: CARRGRRSNYVYTF.

This clone appeared many times. The V call is TRBV4-2, the J call TRBJ1-1, with D hard to call. Deletions cut 1 base from V and 2 bases from J, with 5 bases between. The CDR3 is made up of 13 amino acids. The germline V gene has CDR1 LGHNA and CDR2 YNFKEQ. CDR3 DNA sequence: TGTGCCAGCAGCCAAGCCCGTAACACTGAAGCTTTCTTT. Encoded protein: CASSQARNTEAFF.

This clone was seen repeatedly, ten times or more. It may be a read error: a sequence one base away is much more abundant. This chain connects TRBV6-1 to TRBJ1-1; D is unclear. Trimming pared 7 bases from V and 3 bases from J, leaving 9 bases between. Germline CDR1 and CDR2: MNHNS and SASEGT. The CDR3 is 12 amino acids. The CDR3, as DNA: TGTGCCAGCAACGGGCCCGACACTGAAGCTTTCTTT. Protein sequence: CASNGPDTEAFF.

This clone has at least ten counts. V and J are TRBV18 and TRBJ2-7; 7 bases are shared with TRBD2. The germline CDR1 and CDR2 sequences are KGHSH and LQKENI. The CDR3 contains 15 residues. V lost 0 bases, J lost 3 bases, and 5 bases stayed unmatched. CDR3 region: CASSPPASGRYEQYF. The CDR3 DNA reads TGTGCCAGCTCACCACCTGCTAGCGGACGCTACGAGCAGTACTTC. Complete variable domain (other parts from reference TRBV18 and TRBJ2-7): NAGVMQNPRHLVRRRGQEARLRCSPMKGHSHVYWYRQLPEEGLKFMVYLQKENIIDESGMPKERFSAEFPKEGPSILRIQQVVRGDSAAYFCASSPPASGRYEQYFGPGTRLTVT.

This clone has a count of ten or more. Since a much larger clone is just one base distant, this may be a read error. Distinct nucleotide sequences in the sample also encode this CDR3. The CDR3 nucleotides read TGCAGTGCTAAACCGGGACCAAAATCCACTTCGCCCCTCCACTTT. Translated, it gives CSAKPGPKSTSPLHF. The V and J genes are TRBV20-1 and TRBJ1-6; a weak D match, TRBD1 (5 bases). In germline, CDR1 is DFQATT, CDR2 SNEGSKA (reference sequence). Between the trimmed V and J ends, which lost 4 bases and 13 bases, there was a span of 23 bases. This CDR3 is built from 15 residues.

The V and J genes are TRBV5-1 and TRBJ2-2, with D perhaps being TRBD1 or TRBD2 (5 bases each). Trimming took off 4 bases at V and 1 base at J, with 14 bases between the two ends. The CDR3 spans 16 residues. The germline CDR1 and CDR2 sequences are SGHRS and YFSETQ. CDR3: CASSVHRDGNTGELFF. As DNA, the CDR3 is TGCGCCAGCAGCGTCCACCGGGACGGGAACACCGGGGAGCTGTTTTTT. The complete variable domain, with remaining parts taken from reference TRBV5-1 and TRBJ2-2, reads KAGVTQTPRYLIKTRGQQVTLSCSPISGHRSVSWYQQTPGQGLQFLFEYFSETQRNKGNFPGRFSGRQFSNSRSEMNVSTLELGDSALYLCASSVHRDGNTGELFFGEGSRLTVL.

This clone has ten or more counts. J is TRBJ1-4 and V is TRBV3-1, with a tentative D call TRBD1 (6 bases). CDR3 size: 13 residues. Deletions cut 5 bases from V and 8 bases from J, with 12 bases between. Germline V gives CDR1 LGHDT, CDR2 YNNKEL (reference sequence). The CDR3 coding sequence is TGTGCCAGCAGCTTGGGGGCTGGGGAAAAACTGTTTTTT. Residues: CASSLGAGEKLFF. Full variable domain (rest looked up from reference TRBV3-1 and TRBJ1-4): DTAVSQTPKYLVTQMGNDKSIKCEQNLGHDTMYWYKQDSKKFLKIMFSYNNKELIINETVPNRFSPKSPDKAHLNLHINSLELGDSAVYFCASSLGAGEKLFFGSGTQLSVL.

This clone came up many times. The chain recombines TRBV20-1 with TRBJ2-3; 9 bases are a match to TRBD1. V was clipped by 3 bases and J by 4 bases; unmatched bases: 8. CDR3 size: 15 residues. The V gene's germline CDR1 is DFQATT and CDR2 SNEGSKA (reference sequence). This CDR3 reads CSARDRGREPDTQYF. Here the CDR3 DNA reads TGCAGTGCTAGGGACAGGGGTCGGGAGCCAGATACGCAGTATTTT.

This clone was seen ten or more times. Since a much larger clone is just one base distant, this may be a read error. This specimen includes other DNA sequences encoding the same CDR3. The chain employs TRBV7-2 and TRBJ2-1; D is unresolved. Germline V CDR1 and CDR2: SGHTA, FQGNSA. This CDR3 has 14 residues. The CDR3 region has the DNA TGTGCCAGCAGCTTTCTCCAGTTCTACAACGAGCAGTTCTTC. Its translation: CASSFLQFYNEQFF.

The chain employs TRBV9 and TRBJ2-7, with 9 bases identical to TRBD1. The CDR3 length is 14 residues. The J segment lost 7 bases and the V segment lost 2 bases, leaving 7 bases of the junction unmatched. CDR1 and CDR2 from the germline V gene are SGDLS and YYNGEE. CDR3 loop: CASSVGTGLGEQYF. The CDR3 DNA follows: TGTGCCAGCAGCGTCGGGACAGGGTTAGGTGAGCAGTACTTC.

The CDR3 DNA reads TGCAGTGCTAGAGTTTCAGGGGGTCCGTACGAGCAGTACTTC. Protein: CSARVSGGPYEQYF. The rearrangement links TRBV20-1 to TRBJ2-7; 7 bases are a match to TRBD1. The V and J ends lost 1 base and 4 bases, in that order; junction bases with no gene match: 7. CDR3 length equals 14 residues. In germline, CDR1 is DFQATT, CDR2 SNEGSKA (reference sequence).